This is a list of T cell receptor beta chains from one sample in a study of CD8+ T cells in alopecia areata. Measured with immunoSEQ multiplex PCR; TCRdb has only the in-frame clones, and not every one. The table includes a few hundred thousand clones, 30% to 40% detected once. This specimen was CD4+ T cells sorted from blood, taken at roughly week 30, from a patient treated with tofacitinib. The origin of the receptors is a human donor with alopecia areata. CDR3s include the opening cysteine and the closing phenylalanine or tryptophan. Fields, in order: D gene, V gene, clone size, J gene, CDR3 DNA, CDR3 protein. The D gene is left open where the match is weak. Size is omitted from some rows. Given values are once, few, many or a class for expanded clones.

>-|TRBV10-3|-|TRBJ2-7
TGTGCCATCAGTGACGAGGACACCCTCCTGGGGCATTACTTC
CAISDEDTLLGHYF
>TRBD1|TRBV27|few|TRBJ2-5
TGTGCCAGCAGGGGGACAGGGACAGAGACCCAGTACTTC
CASRGTGTETQYF
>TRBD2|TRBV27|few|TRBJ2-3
TGTGCCAGCAGTCCAACCCTTAGCGGGGCCCTCACAGATACGCAGTATTTT
CASSPTLSGALTDTQYF
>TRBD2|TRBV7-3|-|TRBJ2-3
TGTGCCAGCAGCCCAAGTCTAGCGGGAGGACCAGATACGCAGTATTTT
CASSPSLAGGPDTQYF
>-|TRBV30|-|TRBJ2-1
TGTGCCTGGAGTAACGGGCTTACGGAGCAGTTCTTC
CAWSNGLTEQFF
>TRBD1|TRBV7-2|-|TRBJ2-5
TGTGCCAGCAGCTTAGGTCGGTGGGACAGGGAGACCCAGTACTTC
CASSLGRWDRETQYF
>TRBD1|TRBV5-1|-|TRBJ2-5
TGCGCCAGCAGCGTTTGGGACAGGCCACAAGAGACCCAGTACTTC
CASSVWDRPQETQYF
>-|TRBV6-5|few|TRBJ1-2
TGTGCCAGCAGTCCGGACAGCTACTATGGCTACACCTTC
CASSPDSYYGYTF
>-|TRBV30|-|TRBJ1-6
TGTGCCTGGAGTCCGGGGGGTAATTCACCCCTCCACTTT
CAWSPGGNSPLHF
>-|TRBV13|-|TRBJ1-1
TGTGCCAGCAGCCGGGGGAGGGATACTGAAGCTTTCTTT
CASSRGRDTEAFF
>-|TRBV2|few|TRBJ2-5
TGTGCCAGCACCCTCAGATTCCAAGAGACCCAGTACTTC
CASTLRFQETQYF
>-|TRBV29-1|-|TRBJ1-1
TGCAGCGTTGATTGGGGGAAGAACACTGAAGCTTTCTTT
CSVDWGKNTEAFF
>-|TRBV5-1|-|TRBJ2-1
TGCGCCAGCAGCTTGGCGGGAACCTACAATGAGCAGTTCTTC
CASSLAGTYNEQFF
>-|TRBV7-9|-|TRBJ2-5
TGTGCCAGCAGCCCCCGTGGGGCAGCACTTCAAGAGACCCAGTACTTC
CASSPRGAALQETQYF
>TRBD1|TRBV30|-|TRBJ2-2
TGTGCCTGGAGTCGGGACAGCGCGAACACCGGGGAGCTGTTTTTT
CAWSRDSANTGELFF
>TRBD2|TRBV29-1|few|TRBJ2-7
TGCAGCGTCGAACTCCCCTTGACTAGCGGGAAGTTCTACGAGCAGTACTTC
CSVELPLTSGKFYEQYF
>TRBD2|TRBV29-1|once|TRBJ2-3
TGCAGCGCGACTAGCGGGCGAGACACAGATACGCAGTATTTT
CSATSGRDTDTQYF
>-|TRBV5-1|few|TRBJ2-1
TGCGCCAGCAGCTTGGATTCTCCCTACAATGAGCAGTTCTTC
CASSLDSPYNEQFF
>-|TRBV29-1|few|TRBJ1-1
TGCAGCGTTGAGGCACCACTGAACACTGAAGCTTTCTTT
CSVEAPLNTEAFF
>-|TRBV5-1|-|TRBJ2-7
TGCGCCAGCAGCTTGGACACCTACGAGCAGTACTTC
CASSLDTYEQYF